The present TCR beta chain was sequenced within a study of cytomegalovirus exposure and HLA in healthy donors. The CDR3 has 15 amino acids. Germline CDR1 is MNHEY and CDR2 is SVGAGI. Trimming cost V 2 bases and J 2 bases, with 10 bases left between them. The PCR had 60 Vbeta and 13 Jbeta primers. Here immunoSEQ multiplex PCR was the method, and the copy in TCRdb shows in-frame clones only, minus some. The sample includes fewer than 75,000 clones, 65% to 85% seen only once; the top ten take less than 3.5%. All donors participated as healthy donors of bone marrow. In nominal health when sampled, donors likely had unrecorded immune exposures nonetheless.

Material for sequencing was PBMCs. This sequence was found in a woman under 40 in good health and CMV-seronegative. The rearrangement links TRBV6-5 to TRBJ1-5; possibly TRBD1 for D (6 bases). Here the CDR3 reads CASSYAGGGNQPQHF. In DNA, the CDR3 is TGTGCCAGCAGTTACGCGGGGGGCGGCAATCAGCCCCAGCATTTT.